The 24 T cell receptor beta chains listed next were all sequenced from one sample in a study of long-term antiretroviral therapy in people with HIV. Version v3.0 of the immunoSEQ assay ran at survey level. Only in-frame clones appear in the TCRdb table, and some are missing; sequencing was by immunoSEQ multiplex PCR. The table lists around 30,000 clones, roughly 96% of them singletons. The starting material was unsorted PBMCs, obtained 5.3 years after starting antiretroviral therapy. The receptors shown here come from a man in his thirties or forties with HIV.

The rearrangement links TRBV2 to TRBJ1-5, with D possibly TRBD1 on 5 matching bases. With 0 bases removed from V and 7 bases from J, the gap between germline ends came to 13 bases. This CDR3 is 15 amino acids long. Germline V CDR1 and CDR2: SNHLY, FYNNEI. CDR3 residues: CASSEASAGRQPQHF. CDR3 DNA: TGTGCCAGCAGTGAAGCTTCGGCAGGGCGGCAGCCCCAGCATTTT.

The rearrangement links TRBV6-1 to TRBJ1-5; D unresolved. Germline CDR1 reads MNHNS; CDR2 reads SASEGT. The CDR3 covers 17 residues. V was pared by 2 bases and J by 3 bases, with 17 bases between. Written as DNA, the CDR3 is TGTGCCAGCAGTGAACTCCCCGTCGGCAGTAACAATCAGCCCCAGCATTTT. Protein product: CASSELPVGSNNQPQHF.

The CDR3 loop is CASSSEGGGNQPQHF. The CDR3 bases are TGTGCCAGCAGTTCAGAGGGGGGGGGCAATCAGCCCCAGCATTTT. The chain recombines TRBV6-6 with TRBJ1-5; a weak D match, TRBD1 (6 bases). V dropped 4 bases and J dropped 2 bases, with 12 bases sitting between them. Germline V gene lookup returns CDR1 MNHNY and CDR2 SVGAGI (reference sequence). The CDR3 totals 15 residues.

CDR3 residues: CASSPGQGYGYTF. The CDR3 nucleotides are TGTGCCAGCAGTCCGGGACAGGGCTATGGCTACACCTTC. The genes are TRBV2 and TRBJ1-2; TRBD1 agrees at 9 bases. J gave up 4 bases and V 5 bases, and 2 bases lay outside the gene matches. The CDR3 is 13 residues long. CDR1 is SNHLY, CDR2 FYNNEI, per germline.

This chain uses TRBV15 with TRBJ1-2, with D unclear. From germline, CDR1 is LNHNV and CDR2 YYDKDF (reference sequence). V lost 0 bases and J 6 bases, leaving 8 bases between the germline ends. The CDR3 runs 13 residues. DNA of the CDR3: TGTGCCACCAGCAGAGATTACGCAAATGGCTACACCTTC. Translation: CATSRDYANGYTF. Supplemented by reference TRBV15 and TRBJ1-2, the full variable domain reads DAMVIQNPRYQVTQFGKPVTLSCSQTLNHNVMYWYQQKSSQAPKLLFHYYDKDFNNEADTPDNFQSRRPNTSFCFLDIRSPGLGDTAMYLCATSRDYANGYTFGSGTRLTVV.

J is TRBJ1-2 and V is TRBV6-4; D gene unclear. This CDR3 is built from 15 residues. V was trimmed by 2 bases and J by 9 bases, leaving 19 bases between them. CDR1 is MRHNA, CDR2 SNTAGT, per germline. CDR3 residues: CASSDIGNSVSSYTF. CDR3 DNA sequence: TGTGCCAGCAGTGACATCGGAAACAGTGTCTCAAGCTACACCTTC.

V is TRBV7-2 and J is TRBJ1-4; D is possibly TRBD1 (5 bases). Germline-derived CDR1 and CDR2 are SGHTA and FQGNSA. The CDR3 is 14 residues long. Trimming took 5 bases from V and 10 from J, leaving 17 bases between them. CDR3 DNA: TGTGCCAGCAGCAACCGGGACTTGGCAGGAAAACTGTTTTTT. Translation gives CASSNRDLAGKLFF.

The rearrangement links TRBV4-1 to TRBJ1-1; D might be TRBD1 (5 bases). V lost 4 bases and J 1 base, leaving 13 bases between the germline ends. The germline V gene encodes CDR1 MGHRA and CDR2 YSYEKL. CDR3 length equals 15 residues. CDR3 sequence reads: CASSRGGPSNTEAFF. DNA for the CDR3: TGCGCCAGCAGCCGGGGGGGACCTTCGAACACTGAAGCTTTCTTT.

This sequence joins TRBV7-2 and TRBJ1-3, with D perhaps TRBD1 (6 bases). Deletions cut 6 bases from V and 0 bases from J, with 12 bases between. CDR1 is SGHTA and CDR2 is FQGNSA in the germline V gene. The CDR3 is 15 amino acids. The CDR3 sequence is CASSPTGTSGNTIYF. DNA of the CDR3: TGTGCCAGCAGTCCCACAGGGACCTCTGGAAACACCATATATTTT.

The chain employs TRBV5-1 and TRBJ2-7; 7 bases fit TRBD1. The trim removed 0 bases at V and 2 bases at J, leaving 5 bases unmatched. The CDR3 is 15 amino acids. Germline V lookup: CDR1 SGHRS, CDR2 YFSETQ. In DNA form, the CDR3 reads TGCGCCAGCAGCTTGGGAGGGACAGCAGCCTACGAGCAGTACTTC. Translation: CASSLGGTAAYEQYF.

This chain links TRBV28 with TRBJ2-2, with D unresolved. V was trimmed by 5 bases and J by 1 base, leaving 5 bases between them. The CDR3 length is 13 residues. Germline CDR1 reads MDHEN; CDR2 reads SYDVKM. CDR3 protein: CASSNENTGELFF. CDR3 bases: TGTGCCAGCAGTAACGAGAACACCGGGGAGCTGTTTTTT.

This chain joins TRBV12-5 and TRBJ1-1; no clear D. The germline V gene has CDR1 LGHNT and CDR2 FRNRAP. V shed 1 base and J shed 5 bases, with 8 bases lying between them. This CDR3 is built from 13 residues. CDR3 in DNA: TGTGCTAGTGGTTTGGGGGGAAGGACTGAAGCTTTCTTT. Translating gives CASGLGGRTEAFF. The variable domain in full, completed from reference TRBV12-5 and TRBJ1-1, reads DARVTQTPRHKVTEMGQEVTMRCQPILGHNTVFWYRQTMMQGLELLAYFRNRAPLDDSGMPKDRFSAEMPDATLATLKIQPSEPRDSAVYFCASGLGGRTEAFFGQGTRLTVV.

V gene TRBV19 combines with J gene TRBJ2-1; D remains unclear. The germline CDR1 and CDR2 sequences are LNHDA and SQIVND (reference sequence). The CDR3 runs to 14 residues. The ends were cut back, 4 bases at V and 8 bases at J, with 15 bases in the middle. CDR3 coding DNA: TGTGCCAGTAGTAAACGCGGCCCCCCGGATGAGCAGTTCTTC. Translating it yields CASSKRGPPDEQFF.

The V and J genes are TRBV5-1 and TRBJ2-7, with unresolved D. This CDR3 spans 13 amino acids. V lost 0 bases and J 4 bases, leaving 8 bases between the germline ends. The germline CDR1 and CDR2 sequences are SGHRS and YFSETQ. DNA for the CDR3: TGCGCCAGCAGCTTGGGCCTGGGGTACGAGCAGTACTTC. Translating gives CASSLGLGYEQYF.

This chain links TRBV4-1 with TRBJ2-5, with D possibly matching TRBD1 (5 bases). Germline CDR1 MGHRA, CDR2 YSYEKL. The CDR3 is 14 amino acids. Trimming shortened V by 4 bases and J by 6 bases, and 15 bases separated the two germline ends. CDR3 sequence reads: CASSRWQGQQTQYF. The CDR3 DNA follows: TGCGCCAGCAGCCGTTGGCAGGGTCAACAGACCCAGTACTTC.

The CDR3 sequence is CASSLDLARGNTGELFF. The DNA of the CDR3 is TGCGCCAGCAGCCTCGACCTTGCCAGGGGAAACACCGGGGAGCTGTTTTTT. This sequence joins TRBV5-1 and TRBJ2-2, with D tentatively TRBD1 (6 bases). Deletions cut 4 bases from V and 2 bases from J, with 18 bases between. Germline V gene sequence: CDR1 SGHRS, CDR2 YFSETQ. The CDR3 runs 17 residues.

This chain connects TRBV9 to TRBJ1-2, with no clear D. Trimming pared 0 bases from V and 4 bases from J, leaving 19 bases between. The CDR3 covers 17 residues. The germline V gene encodes CDR1 SGDLS and CDR2 YYNGEE. CDR3 in amino acids: CASSVETAGSFLYGYTF. The CDR3 DNA is TGTGCCAGCAGCGTAGAAACGGCCGGCTCCTTTCTCTATGGCTACACCTTC.

The chain couples TRBV6-5 to TRBJ2-5, with 8 nucleotides matching TRBD2. The germline V gene encodes CDR1 MNHEY and CDR2 SVGAGI. The CDR3 runs to 15 residues. Germline trimming cut 0 bases from V and 5 bases from J; bases unmatched to any gene: 5. The CDR3 sequence is CASSYSPRTSETQYF. The DNA for the CDR3 is TGTGCCAGCAGTTACTCGCCCAGGACTAGCGAGACCCAGTACTTC.

V is TRBV28 and J is TRBJ2-3; 7 bases map to TRBD2. V lost 3 bases, J lost 6 bases, and 12 bases stayed unmatched. Germline V gene data show CDR1 as MDHEN and CDR2 as SYDVKM. This CDR3 is 16 amino acids long. CDR3 bases: TGTGCCAGCAGTTTTGGATGGAAAACCGGGGGGGATACGCAGTATTTT. This gives the protein CASSFGWKTGGDTQYF.

The chain combines TRBV6-5 with TRBJ1-1; 8 positions match TRBD1. The CDR3 has 15 residues. Germline assignment: CDR1 MNHEY and CDR2 SVGAGI. The V segment lost 5 bases and the J segment 4 bases; nucleotides outside the gene matches: 9. CDR3 region: CASSTRGRPGTEAFF. Written as DNA, the CDR3 is TGTGCCAGCAGTACCAGGGGGCGGCCGGGCACTGAAGCTTTCTTT.

The V gene is TRBV28, the J gene TRBJ2-7, with 10 bases matching TRBD2. Per germline, CDR1 MDHEN and CDR2 SYDVKM. The CDR3 sequence is 17 residues long. Trimming took 1 base from V and 2 from J; bases not matched to a gene: 8. The CDR3 DNA follows: TGTGCCAGCAGTTTATTTCTAAAGCGGGAGGGCACCTACGAGCAGTACTTC. This encodes CASSLFLKREGTYEQYF. Filled out from reference TRBV28 and TRBJ2-7, the complete variable domain reads DVKVTQSSRYLVKRTGEKVFLECVQDMDHENMFWYRQDPGLGLRLIYFSYDVKMKEKGDIPEGYSVSREKKERFSLILESASTNQTSMYLCASSLFLKREGTYEQYFGPGTRLTVT.

J is TRBJ1-2 and V is TRBV27, with D unclear. Trimming removed 6 bases from V and 7 bases from J, with 21 bases in between. CDR3 size: 15 residues. Germline-derived CDR1 and CDR2 are MNHEY and SMNVEV (reference sequence). CDR3 protein: CASSDRTGPVFGYTF. CDR3 DNA: TGTGCCAGCAGCGATAGAACCGGGCCGGTGTTTGGCTACACCTTC.

The chain joins TRBV5-4 to TRBJ2-7; no clear D. The V and J ends lost 1 base and 5 bases respectively, with 4 bases between them. Germline V gene data show CDR1 as SGHNT and CDR2 as YYREEE (reference sequence). This CDR3 contains 11 residues. CDR3 in DNA: TGTGCCAGCAGCTTGACCGACGAGCAGTACTTC. Encoded protein: CASSLTDEQYF.

This clone is termed large (0.1 to 1%). The chain combines TRBV30 with TRBJ1-1; D ambiguous. The V gene's germline CDR1 is GTSNPN and CDR2 SVGIG (reference sequence). Trimming took off 7 bases at V and 5 bases at J, with 14 bases between the two ends. The CDR3 loop spans 12 amino acids. The CDR3 protein is CAYGVGFTEAFF. The CDR3 DNA reads TGTGCCTACGGGGTTGGGTTTACTGAAGCTTTCTTT.